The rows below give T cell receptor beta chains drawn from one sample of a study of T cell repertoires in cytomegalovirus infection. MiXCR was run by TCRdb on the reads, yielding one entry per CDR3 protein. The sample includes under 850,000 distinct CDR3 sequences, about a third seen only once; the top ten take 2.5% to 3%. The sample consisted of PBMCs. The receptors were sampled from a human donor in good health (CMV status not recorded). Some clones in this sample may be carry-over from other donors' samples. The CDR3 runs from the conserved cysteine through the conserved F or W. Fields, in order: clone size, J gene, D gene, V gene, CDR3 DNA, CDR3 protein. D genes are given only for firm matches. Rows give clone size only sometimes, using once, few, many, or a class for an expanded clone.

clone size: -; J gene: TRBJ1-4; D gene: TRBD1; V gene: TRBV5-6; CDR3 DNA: TGTGCCGGCAGCGACGGGACAGCGAGTAATGAAAAACTGTTTTTT; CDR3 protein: CAGSDGTASNEKLFF
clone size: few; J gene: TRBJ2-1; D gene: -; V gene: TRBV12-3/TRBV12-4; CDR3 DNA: TGTGCCAGCAGTTTAAGCAGGGCGGTTGAGCAGTTCTTC; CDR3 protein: CASSLSRAVEQFF
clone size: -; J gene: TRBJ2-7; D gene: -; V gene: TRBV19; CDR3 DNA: TGTGCCATTAGCCTCTCGGGACGGTCCTACGAGCAGTACTTC; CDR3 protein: CAISLSGRSYEQYF
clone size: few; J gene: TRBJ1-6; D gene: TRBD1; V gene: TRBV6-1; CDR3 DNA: TGTGCCAGCAGTGTCCGAACAGGGGGGCATTCACCCCTCCACTTT; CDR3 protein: CASSVRTGGHSPLHF
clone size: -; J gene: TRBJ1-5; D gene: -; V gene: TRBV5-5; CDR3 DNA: TGTGCCAGCAGCTTGGTGCGGAGCAATCAGCCCCAGCATTTT; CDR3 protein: CASSLVRSNQPQHF
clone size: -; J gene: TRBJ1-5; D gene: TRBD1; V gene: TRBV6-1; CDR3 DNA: TGTGCCAGCAGTTCCGGGACAGGTGGAGGTCAGCCCCAGAATTTT; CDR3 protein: CASSSGTGGGQPQNF
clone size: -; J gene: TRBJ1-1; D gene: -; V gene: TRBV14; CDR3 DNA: TGTGCCAGCAGCCCGAGGGGATATTACACTGAAGCATTCTTT; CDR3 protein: CASSPRGYYTEAFF
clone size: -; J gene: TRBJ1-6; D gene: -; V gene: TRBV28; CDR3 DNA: TGTGCCAGCAGTTTAGGGGCTTCAAGCTCCTATAATTCACCCCTCCACTTT; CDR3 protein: CASSLGASSSYNSPLHF
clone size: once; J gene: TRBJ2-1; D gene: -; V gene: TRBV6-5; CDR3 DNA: TGTGCCAGCAGTTACTCTGGACGGGGCGAGCAGTTCTTC; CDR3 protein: CASSYSGRGEQFF
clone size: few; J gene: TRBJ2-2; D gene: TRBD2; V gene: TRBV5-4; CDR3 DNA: TGTGCCAGCAGCTTGGGCCTAGCGGGAGGGCCTTACACCGGGGAGCTGTTTTTT; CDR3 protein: CASSLGLAGGPYTGELFF
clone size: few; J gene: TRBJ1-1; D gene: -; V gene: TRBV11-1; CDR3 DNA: TGTGCCAGCAGCCCCCACCAAGGCCCCCCGCGTTGGAGCACTGAAGCTTTCTTT; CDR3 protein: CASSPHQGPPRWSTEAFF
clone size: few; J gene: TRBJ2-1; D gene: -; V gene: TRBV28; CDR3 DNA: TGTGCCAGCAGTGCCCCCGGGGGAGGCTACAATGAGCAGTTCTTC; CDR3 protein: CASSAPGGGYNEQFF
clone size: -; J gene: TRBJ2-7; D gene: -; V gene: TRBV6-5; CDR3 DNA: TGTGCCAGCAGCGCGGGCACCTACGAGCAGTACTTC; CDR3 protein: CASSAGTYEQYF
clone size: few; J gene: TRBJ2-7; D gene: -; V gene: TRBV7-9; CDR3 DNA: TGTGCCAGCAGCTTAGCGATCGCCTACGAGCAGTACTTC; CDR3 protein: CASSLAIAYEQYF
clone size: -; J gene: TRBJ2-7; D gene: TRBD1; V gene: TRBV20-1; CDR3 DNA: TGCAGTGCTAGGGCCCCCGGGACAGTTTTCTCCTACGAGCAGTACTTC; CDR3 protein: CSARAPGTVFSYEQYF
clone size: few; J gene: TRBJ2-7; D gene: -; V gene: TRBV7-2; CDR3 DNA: TGTGCCAGCAGTCAGCAGGGGCCGAACTCCTACGAGCAGTACTTC; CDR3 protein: CASSQQGPNSYEQYF
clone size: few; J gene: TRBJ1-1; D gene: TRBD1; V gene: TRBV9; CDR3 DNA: TGTGCCAGCAGCTCCCCCGGGACAGGGGGCACCAGGGGCACTGAAGCTTTCTTT; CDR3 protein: CASSSPGTGGTRGTEAFF
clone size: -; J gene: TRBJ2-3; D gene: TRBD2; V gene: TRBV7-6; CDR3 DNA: TGTGCCAGCAGCCCGAAAGCGCGGGGGTTTACTACAGATACGCAGTATTTT; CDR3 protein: CASSPKARGFTTDTQYF
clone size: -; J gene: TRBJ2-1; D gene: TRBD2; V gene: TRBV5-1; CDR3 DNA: TGCGCCAGCTCTCCCGCCGGACTAGCGGGAGGGAAGTTCTTC; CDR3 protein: CASSPAGLAGGKFF
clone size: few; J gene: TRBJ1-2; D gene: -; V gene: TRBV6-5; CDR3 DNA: TGTGCCAGCACCCAACCGGGGGGCGCCTATGGCTACACCTTC; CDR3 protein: CASTQPGGAYGYTF
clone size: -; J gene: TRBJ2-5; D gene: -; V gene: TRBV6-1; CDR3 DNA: TGTGCCAGCAGTGCCGGGGACCGATGGTACTTC; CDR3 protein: CASSAGDRWYF
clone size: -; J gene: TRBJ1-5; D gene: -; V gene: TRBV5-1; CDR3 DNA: TGCGCCAGCAGCTTGACAGGGTACGATCAGCCCCAGCATTTT; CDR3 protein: CASSLTGYDQPQHF
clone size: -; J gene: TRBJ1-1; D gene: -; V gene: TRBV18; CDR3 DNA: TGTGCCAGCTCACCCCAGGGGATCTCGAACACTGAAGCTTTCTTT; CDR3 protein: CASSPQGISNTEAFF
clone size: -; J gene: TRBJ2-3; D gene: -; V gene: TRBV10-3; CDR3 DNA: TGTGCCATCAGTGAGGATGCCAGGGCACTCAGTGATAGCACAGATACGCAGTATTTT; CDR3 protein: CAISEDARALSDSTDTQYF
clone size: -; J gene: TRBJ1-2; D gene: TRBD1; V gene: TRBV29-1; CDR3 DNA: TGCAGCGTTGAAAGACGGACAGGAGGGGACTATGGCTACACCTTC; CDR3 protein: CSVERRTGGDYGYTF
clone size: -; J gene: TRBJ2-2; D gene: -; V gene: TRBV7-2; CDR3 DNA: TGTGCCAGCAGCTTAGTACAGTCCACCGGGGAGCTGTTTTTT; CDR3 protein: CASSLVQSTGELFF
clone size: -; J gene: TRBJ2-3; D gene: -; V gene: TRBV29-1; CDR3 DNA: TGCAGCGCACAGGGTCGGGGAGATACGCAGTATTTT; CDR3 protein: CSAQGRGDTQYF
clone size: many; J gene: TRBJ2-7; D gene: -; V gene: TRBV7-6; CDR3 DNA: TGTGCCAGCAGCTTAGGAGTCGGCCCCTACGAGCAGTACTTC; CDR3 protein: CASSLGVGPYEQYF
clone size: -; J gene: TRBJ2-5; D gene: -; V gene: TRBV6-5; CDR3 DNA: TGTGCCAGCAGTTACACCCCCGGAGCCCGAGAGACCCAGTACTTC; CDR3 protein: CASSYTPGARETQYF
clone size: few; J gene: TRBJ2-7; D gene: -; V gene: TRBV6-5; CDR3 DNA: TGTGCCAGCAGTCGCTCCCGCCTCATAGCCTACGAGCAGTACTTC; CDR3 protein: CASSRSRLIAYEQYF
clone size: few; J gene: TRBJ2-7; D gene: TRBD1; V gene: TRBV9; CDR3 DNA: TGTGCCAGCAGCGTGGGGACAGGGCCCTACGAGCAGTACTTC; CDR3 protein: CASSVGTGPYEQYF
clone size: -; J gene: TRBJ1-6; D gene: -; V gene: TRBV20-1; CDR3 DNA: TGCAGTGCAGCAACGACGAGCTCCTATAATTCACCCCTCCACTTT; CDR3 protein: CSAATTSSYNSPLHF